The clone carrying this TCR beta chain has at least ten counts. These data originate in a study of regulatory T cells in long-lasting Graves disease. In the study overall: Antithyroid drug use was under 3 months in newly diagnosed Graves' patients.

Germline assignment: CDR1 SGHAT and CDR2 FQNNGV. Trimming left V 4 bases short and J 8 bases short, with 14 bases between. This CDR3 contains 13 residues. Assembly of TCR beta libraries relied on iRepertoire HTBI primers together with Arm-PCR of CDR3 regions. TCRdb analysed the multiplex PCR reads with MiXCR anew, one entry per CDR3 protein. The sample records around 500,000 distinct CDR3 sequences, 9.5% to 15% being singletons. The sample's time point: newly diagnosed GD, antithyroid drugs for less than 3 months. Construction of the TCR library relied on RNA isolated from PBMCs. This sample also appeared in a second study, on T cells in Graves' hyperthyroidism and ophthalmopathy. That paper states: An initial round of RT-PCR targeting the TCR CDR3 relied on the HTBI primer set. A model built on 13 V-J features separated ophthalmopathy from stable hyperthyroidism.

The chain has TRBV11-2 and TRBJ1-1; possible D gene TRBD1, 5 bases. The sample here was peripheral blood mononuclear cells (PBMCs), taken at new diagnosis, from a patient treated with antithyroid drugs. The origin of this receptor is a woman in her 30s with Graves disease. CDR3 nucleotides: TGTGCCAGCAGCTACCGGGACGGGCCCGAAGCTTTCTTT. Its translation is CASSYRDGPEAFF.